This T cell receptor (beta chain) was documented in a study of shared clonotypes between healthy human individuals. Points from the study as a whole: The naive CD4 repertoires of a handful of donors were compared, and roughly 5.1% of clonotypes were shared.

Turning to this clone: Its antigen remains unidentified.

With 3 bases removed from V and 5 bases from J, the gap between germline ends came to 13 bases. The CDR3 is 14 residues long. Looked up from germline, CDR1 is LNHDA and CDR2 is SQIVND (reference sequence). Sequenced by immunoSEQ multiplex PCR; TCRdb stores in-frame clones only, minus some. This table holds approximately 400,000 clones, 96% found once. What was sequenced was memory CD8+ T cells sorted from blood. Subset meaning: CD45RO+ cells pooled with CCR7-negative TemRA cells. The clonotype originates from a man between 25 and 39 years old in good health. The chain joins TRBV19 to TRBJ1-1, with D maybe TRBD1 (6 bases). In DNA, the CDR3 is TGTGCCAGTAGTATCGCGGGGGCGCGGACTGAAGCTTTCTTT. It encodes CASSIAGARTEAFF.